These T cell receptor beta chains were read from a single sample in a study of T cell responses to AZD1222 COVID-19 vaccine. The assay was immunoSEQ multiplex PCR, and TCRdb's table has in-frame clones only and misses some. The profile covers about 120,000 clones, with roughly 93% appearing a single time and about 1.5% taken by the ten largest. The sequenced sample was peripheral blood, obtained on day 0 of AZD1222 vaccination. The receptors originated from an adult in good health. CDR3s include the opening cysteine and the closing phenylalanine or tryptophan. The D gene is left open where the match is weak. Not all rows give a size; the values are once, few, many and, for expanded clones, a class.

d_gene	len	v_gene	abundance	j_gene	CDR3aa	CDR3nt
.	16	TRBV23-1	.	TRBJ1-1	CASSHTTGWGTTEAFF	TGCGCCAGCAGTCATACCACAGGGTGGGGAACCACTGAAGCTTTCTTT
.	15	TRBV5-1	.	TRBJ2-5	CASSLALGGRETQYF	TGCGCCAGCAGCTTGGCCCTCGGGGGGCGAGAGACCCAGTACTTC
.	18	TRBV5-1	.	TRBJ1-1	CASSLEPTRSRANTEAFF	TGCGCCAGCAGCTTGGAACCGACTCGAAGCCGGGCGAACACTGAAGCTTTCTTT
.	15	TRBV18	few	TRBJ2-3	CASSPPIRGPDTQYF	TGTGCCAGCTCACCACCTATCCGAGGCCCAGATACGCAGTATTTT
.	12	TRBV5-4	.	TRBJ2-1	CASSPQGREQFF	TGTGCCAGCAGCCCACAGGGACGGGAGCAGTTCTTC
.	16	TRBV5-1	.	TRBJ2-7	CASSLDTGNSPYEQYF	TGCGCCAGCAGCTTGGATACAGGGAACTCCCCCTACGAGCAGTACTTC
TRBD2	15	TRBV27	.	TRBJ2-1	CASSSLAGPYNEQFF	TGTGCCAGCAGTTCACTAGCGGGGCCTTACAATGAGCAGTTCTTC
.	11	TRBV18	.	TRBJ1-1	CASSPFPEAFF	TGTGCCAGCTCACCTTTCCCTGAAGCTTTCTTT
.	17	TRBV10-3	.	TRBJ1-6	CAISGPRESSYNSPLHF	TGTGCCATCAGTGGACCACGGGAAAGCTCCTATAATTCACCCCTCCACTTT
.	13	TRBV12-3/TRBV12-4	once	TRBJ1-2	CASSFFRERGYTF	TGTGCCAGCAGTTTTTTCCGGGAAAGGGGCTACACCTTC
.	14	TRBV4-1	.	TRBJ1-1	CASSQGGDGTEAFF	TGCGCCAGCAGCCAAGGGGGGGACGGGACTGAAGCTTTCTTT
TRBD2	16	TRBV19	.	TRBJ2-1	CASSLGGAGAGNEQFF	TGTGCCAGTAGCCTAGGGGGAGCGGGAGCGGGGAATGAGCAGTTCTTC
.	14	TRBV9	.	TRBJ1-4	CASSVGGGGEKLFF	TGTGCCAGCAGCGTAGGTGGAGGGGGTGAAAAACTGTTTTTT
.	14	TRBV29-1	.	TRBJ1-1	CSVTSGGMNTEAFF	TGCAGCGTGACTTCTGGAGGGATGAACACTGAAGCTTTCTTT
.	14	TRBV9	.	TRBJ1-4	CASSNGTHNEKLFF	TGTGCCAGCAGCAACGGGACTCACAATGAAAAACTGTTTTTT
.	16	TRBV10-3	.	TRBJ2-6	CAISESSHPGANVLTF	TGTGCCATCAGTGAGTCGTCCCACCCTGGGGCCAACGTCCTGACTTTC
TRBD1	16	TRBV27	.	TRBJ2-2	CASRHTGADPTGELFF	TGTGCCAGCAGACATACAGGGGCCGACCCCACCGGGGAGCTGTTTTTT
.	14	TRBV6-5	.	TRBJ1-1	CASSYGGGLTEAFF	TGTGCCAGCAGTTACGGGGGGGGGCTCACTGAAGCTTTCTTT
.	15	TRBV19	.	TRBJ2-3	CASSIGAVITDTQYF	TGTGCCAGTAGTATCGGAGCGGTGATCACAGATACGCAGTATTTT
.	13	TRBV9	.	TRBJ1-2	CASSEGRPYGYTF	TGTGCCAGCAGCGAAGGCAGGCCCTATGGCTACACCTTC
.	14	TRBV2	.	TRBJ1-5	CASSDGSPFKPQHF	TGTGCCAGCAGTGACGGGAGCCCCTTTAAGCCCCAGCATTTT
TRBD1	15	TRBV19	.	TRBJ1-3	CASSPGTGDRNTIYF	TGTGCCAGTAGTCCCGGGACAGGGGACCGAAACACCATATATTTT
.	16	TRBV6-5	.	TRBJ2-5	CASSYSLGGTRETQYF	TGTGCCAGCAGTTACTCTTTGGGGGGCACCCGGGAGACCCAGTACTTC
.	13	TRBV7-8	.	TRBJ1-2	CASSLEGNHGYTF	TGTGCCAGCAGCTTAGAGGGGAACCATGGCTACACCTTC
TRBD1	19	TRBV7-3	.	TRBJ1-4	CASSPRRDRKTSGNEKLFF	TGTGCCAGCAGCCCCCGCCGGGACAGAAAAACGTCCGGTAATGAAAAACTGTTTTTT